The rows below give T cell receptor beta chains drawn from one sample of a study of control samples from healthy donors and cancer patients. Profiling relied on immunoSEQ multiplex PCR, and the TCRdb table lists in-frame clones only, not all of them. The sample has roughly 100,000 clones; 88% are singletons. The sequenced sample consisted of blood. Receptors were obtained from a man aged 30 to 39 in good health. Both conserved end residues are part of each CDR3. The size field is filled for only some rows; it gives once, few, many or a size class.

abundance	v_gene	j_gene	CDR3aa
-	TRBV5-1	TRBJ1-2	CASSLGQGSDGYTF
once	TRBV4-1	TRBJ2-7	CASSQDMSPYYEQYF
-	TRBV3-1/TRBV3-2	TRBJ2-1	CASSQESTASGRYNEQFF
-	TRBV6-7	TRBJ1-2	CASSYPGQYRGGYTF
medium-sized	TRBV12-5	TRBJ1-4	CASGKTGNTNEKLFF
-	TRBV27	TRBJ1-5	CASSLRQVGQPQHF
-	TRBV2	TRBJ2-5	CASSGLAGGETQYF
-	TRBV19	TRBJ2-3	CASSPGQGTTDTQYF
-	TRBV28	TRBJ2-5	CASQGGEETQYF
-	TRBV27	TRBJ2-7	CASSLSQTRQGSYEQYF
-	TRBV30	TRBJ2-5	CAWSDTRKGAGGVETQYF
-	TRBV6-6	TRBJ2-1	CASSHGGNEQFF
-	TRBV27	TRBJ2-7	CASSLTGGFGYEQYF
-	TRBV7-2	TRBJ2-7	CASRQTGGYEQYF
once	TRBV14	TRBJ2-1	CASSPSLISNEQFF
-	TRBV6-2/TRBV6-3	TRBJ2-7	CASSYSWWSSYEQYF
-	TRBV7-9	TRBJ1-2	CASSLAGTEIYGYTF
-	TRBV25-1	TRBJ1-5	CASSEGGQGYQPQHF
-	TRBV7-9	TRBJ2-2	CASSLGQGLTGELFF
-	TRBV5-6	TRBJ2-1	CASSPLLTGSPYNEQFF
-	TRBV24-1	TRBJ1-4	CATSEKGVRPEKLFF
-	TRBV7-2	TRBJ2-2	CASSRGTSRTGELFF
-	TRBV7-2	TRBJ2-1	CASSEAREHNEQFF
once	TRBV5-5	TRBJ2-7	CASSFEGGMGEQYF
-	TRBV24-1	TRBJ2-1	CATSDLHLAGDNEQFF
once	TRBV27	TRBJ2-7	CASSLWAGAIPYEQYF
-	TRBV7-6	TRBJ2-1	CASSLVPSGSSYNEQFF
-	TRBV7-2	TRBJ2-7	CASSFFSGSSYEQYF
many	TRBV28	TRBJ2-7	CASSFSQPPYEQYF
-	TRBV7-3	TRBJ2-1	CASSPNPRLAGSSYNEQFF
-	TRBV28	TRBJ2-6	CASSSTGAGANVLTF
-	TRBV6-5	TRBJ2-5	CASKTVSGTQYF
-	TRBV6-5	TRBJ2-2	CASRIGQANTGELFF
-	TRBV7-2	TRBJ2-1	CASSARLAGGNEQFF
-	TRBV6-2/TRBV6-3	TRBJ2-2	CASSYWGGAGELFF
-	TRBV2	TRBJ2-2	CASSEIDPRNTGELFF
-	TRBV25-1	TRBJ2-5	CASSGPGTFQETQYF
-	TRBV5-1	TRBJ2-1	CASSPDTKSSYNEQFF
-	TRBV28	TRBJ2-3	CASTTSTDTQYF
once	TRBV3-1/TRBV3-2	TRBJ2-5	CASSQDLGTSGRGETQYF
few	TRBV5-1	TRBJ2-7	CASSLSRGPTYEQYF
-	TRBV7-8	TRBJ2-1	CASSSGTGTGAYNEQFF
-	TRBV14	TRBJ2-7	CASSQGGRAVRSYEQYF
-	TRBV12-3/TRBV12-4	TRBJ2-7	CASSLGGWYEQYF
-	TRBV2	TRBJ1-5	CASSYGYSNQPQHF
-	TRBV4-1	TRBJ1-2	CASSQTGAYGYTF
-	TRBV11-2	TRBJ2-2	CASSLEYSSYAGELFF
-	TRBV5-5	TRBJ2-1	CASSLRGNPNEQFF
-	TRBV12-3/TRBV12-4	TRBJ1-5	CASKQGSGQPQHF
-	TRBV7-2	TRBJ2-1	CASRKTGVDNEQFF
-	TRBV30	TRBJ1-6	CAWSKVSPLHF
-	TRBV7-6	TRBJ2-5	CASSLGGRGAKSTQYF
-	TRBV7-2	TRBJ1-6	CASSYSGTGNSPLHF
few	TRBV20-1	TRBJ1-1	CSASRGTEAFF
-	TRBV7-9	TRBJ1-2	CASSLDSSAGYTF
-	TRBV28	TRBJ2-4	CASSLLRNIQYF
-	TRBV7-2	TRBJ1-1	CASSFMENTEAFF
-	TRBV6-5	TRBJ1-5	CASRKDTGGFQPQHF
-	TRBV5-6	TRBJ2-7	CASSLGQGSQQYF
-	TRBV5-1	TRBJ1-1	CASSFWTGNTEAFF